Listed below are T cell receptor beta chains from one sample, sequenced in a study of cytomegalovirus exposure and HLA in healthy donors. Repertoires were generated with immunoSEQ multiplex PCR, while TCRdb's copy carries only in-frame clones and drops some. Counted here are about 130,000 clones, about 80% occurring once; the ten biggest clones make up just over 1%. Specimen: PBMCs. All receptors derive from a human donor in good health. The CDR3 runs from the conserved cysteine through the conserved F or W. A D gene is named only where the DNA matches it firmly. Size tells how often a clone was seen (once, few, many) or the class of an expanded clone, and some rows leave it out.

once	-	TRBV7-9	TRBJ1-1	TGTGCCAGCAGCTCCGAAGGGGTCACTGAAGCTTTCTTT	CASSSEGVTEAFF
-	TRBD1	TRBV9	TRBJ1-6	TGTGCCAGCAGCGCATCCGGGACAGGGGAGGCTAGCTCCTATAATTCACCCCTCCACTTT	CASSASGTGEASSYNSPLHF
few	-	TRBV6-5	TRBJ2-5	TGTGCCAGCAGTTACTCGAGATCCAGGGGAGAGACCCAGTACTTC	CASSYSRSRGETQYF
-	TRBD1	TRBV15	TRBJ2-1	TGTGCCACCAGCAGCTCCGGGACAGGGGGCTTCGATGAGCAGTTCTTC	CATSSSGTGGFDEQFF
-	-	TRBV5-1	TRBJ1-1	TGCGCCAGCTTTTTCGGGGATAACACTGAAGCTTTCTTT	CASFFGDNTEAFF
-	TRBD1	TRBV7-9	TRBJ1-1	TGTGCCAGCAGGGCAGGGGGCCTGAATGAAGCTTTCTTT	CASRAGGLNEAFF
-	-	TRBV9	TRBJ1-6	TGTGCCAGCAGCGTAGAGGCAGGCTCTTCCTATAATTCACCCCTCCACTTT	CASSVEAGSSYNSPLHF
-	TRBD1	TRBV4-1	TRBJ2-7	TGCGCCAGCGGACTAAAGACAGGGGGGTACGAGCAGTACTTC	CASGLKTGGYEQYF
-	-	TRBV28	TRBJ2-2	TGTGCCAGCACCTACCTACCACCGAACACCGGGGAGCTGTTTTTT	CASTYLPPNTGELFF
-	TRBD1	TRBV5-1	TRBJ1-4	TGCGCCAGCAGCTTGACAGGGGCAGGGGATGAAAAACTGTTTTTT	CASSLTGAGDEKLFF
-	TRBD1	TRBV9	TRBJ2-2	TGTGCCAGCAGCGCGTCTCGAGGGGGCCCCGGGGAGCTGTTTTTT	CASSASRGGPGELFF
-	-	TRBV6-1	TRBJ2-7	TGTGCCAGCAGTGAGACAGCGACCTCCTACGAGCAGTACTTC	CASSETATSYEQYF
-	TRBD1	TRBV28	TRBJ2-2	TGTGCCAGCAGTTCCCCCGGACAGGGGGCGAACACCGGGGAGCTGTTTTTT	CASSSPGQGANTGELFF
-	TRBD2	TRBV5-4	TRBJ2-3	TGTGCCAGCAGCTTGTGGCTAGCGGGAAGCACAGATACGCAGTATTTT	CASSLWLAGSTDTQYF
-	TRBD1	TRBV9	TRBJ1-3	TGTGCCAGCAGCGCGCGATCGACAGGGCCTGGAAACACCATATATTTT	CASSARSTGPGNTIYF
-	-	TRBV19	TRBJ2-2	TGTGCCACCCTAAAGCCGGGGGAAACGGGGGAGCTGTTTTTT	CATLKPGETGELFF
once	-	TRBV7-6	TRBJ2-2	TGTGCCAGCAGCCGAGGACTAACCGGGGAGCTGTTTTTT	CASSRGLTGELFF
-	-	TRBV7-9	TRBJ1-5	TGTGCCAGCAGCCTCCCCTGGGAGGGAACCCAGCATTTT	CASSLPWEGTQHF
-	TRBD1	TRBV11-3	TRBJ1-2	TGTGCCAGCAGCTCCCCCCGGACAGGGGAAGGTGGCTACACCTTC	CASSSPRTGEGGYTF
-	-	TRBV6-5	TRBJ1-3	TGTGCCAGCAGCCTTCCGGGTGATGGAAACACCATATATTTT	CASSLPGDGNTIYF
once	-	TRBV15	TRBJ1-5	TGTGCCACCAGCAGAGATCGCGCAGGAGGTCAGCCCCAGCATTTT	CATSRDRAGGQPQHF
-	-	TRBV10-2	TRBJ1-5	TGCGCCAGCAGCGACAGTATCAATCAGCCCCAGCATTTT	CASSDSINQPQHF
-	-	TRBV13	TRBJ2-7	TGTGCCAGCAGCGTTGGGGGCGACTCCTACGAGCAGTACTTC	CASSVGGDSYEQYF
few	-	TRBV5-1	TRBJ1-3	TGCGCCAGCAGCTTGGAATTATTGCGCATACCTGGAAACACCATATATTTT	CASSLELLRIPGNTIYF
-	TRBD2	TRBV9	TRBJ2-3	TGTGCCAGCAGCGTAGGGACAACTGGCGGTAGCGGGGTCACAGATACGCAGTATTTT	CASSVGTTGGSGVTDTQYF
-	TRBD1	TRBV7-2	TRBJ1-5	TGTGCCAGCAGCTTCCGACAGGGAAATCAGCCCCAGCATTTT	CASSFRQGNQPQHF
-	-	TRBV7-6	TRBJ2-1	TGTGCCAGCAGCGATAGATCCCGGGGCAATGAGCAGTTCTTC	CASSDRSRGNEQFF
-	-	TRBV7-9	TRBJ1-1	TGTGCCAGCAGCTCCCCCAGTTTCTTT	CASSSPSFF
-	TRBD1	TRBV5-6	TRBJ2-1	TGTGCCAGCAGCTTCGGGACAGGGAAAATAAGTGGGTTCTTC	CASSFGTGKISGFF
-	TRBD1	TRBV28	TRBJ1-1	TGTGCCTCCCAGAGGACAGGGGACACTGAAGCTTTCTTT	CASQRTGDTEAFF
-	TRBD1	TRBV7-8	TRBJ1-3	TGTGCCAGCAGCCTAGGGGGCTCGCTCTCTGGAAACACCATATATTTT	CASSLGGSLSGNTIYF
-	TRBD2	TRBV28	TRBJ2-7	TGTGCCAGCAGTCCTTTTAGCGGGGGGGAGTACGAGCAGTACTTC	CASSPFSGGEYEQYF
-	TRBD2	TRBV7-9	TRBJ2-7	TGTGCCAGCAGTACCCCTAGCGGGGGGTCTGGCGAGCAGTACTTC	CASSTPSGGSGEQYF
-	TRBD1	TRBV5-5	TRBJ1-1	TGTGCCAGCAGCGGAGATACAGGGGACACTGAAGCTTTCTTT	CASSGDTGDTEAFF
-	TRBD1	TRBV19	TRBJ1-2	TGTGCCAGTAGTATGCAGGGGGTGGCACGAAGCTACACCTTC	CASSMQGVARSYTF
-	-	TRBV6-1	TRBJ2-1	TGTGCCAGCAGTGACGGGTCACCTCCGCCCTTAGAGCAGTTCTTC	CASSDGSPPPLEQFF
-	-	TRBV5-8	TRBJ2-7	TGTGCCAGCAGCCCATACAGGGAAGCCATCTACGAGCAGTACTTC	CASSPYREAIYEQYF
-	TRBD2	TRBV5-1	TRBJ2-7	TGCGCCAGCAGCGAAAGCGGGGGGGCGGGTGAGCAGTACTTC	CASSESGGAGEQYF
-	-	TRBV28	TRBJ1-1	TGTGCCAGCAGTTTCCGGCGGGGCACTGAAGCTTTCTTT	CASSFRRGTEAFF
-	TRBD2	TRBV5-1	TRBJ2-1	TGCGCCAGCAGCTTGGGTAGCGGGGGGGTTTTGAATGAGCAGTTCTTC	CASSLGSGGVLNEQFF
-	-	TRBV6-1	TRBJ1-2	TGTGCCAGCAGTTTACAGGGCTATGGCTACACCTTC	CASSLQGYGYTF
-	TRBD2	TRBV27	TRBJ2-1	TGTGCCAGCAGTCTCCGTAATCCACTAGCGGGGGGGCCCAATGAGCAGTTCTTC	CASSLRNPLAGGPNEQFF